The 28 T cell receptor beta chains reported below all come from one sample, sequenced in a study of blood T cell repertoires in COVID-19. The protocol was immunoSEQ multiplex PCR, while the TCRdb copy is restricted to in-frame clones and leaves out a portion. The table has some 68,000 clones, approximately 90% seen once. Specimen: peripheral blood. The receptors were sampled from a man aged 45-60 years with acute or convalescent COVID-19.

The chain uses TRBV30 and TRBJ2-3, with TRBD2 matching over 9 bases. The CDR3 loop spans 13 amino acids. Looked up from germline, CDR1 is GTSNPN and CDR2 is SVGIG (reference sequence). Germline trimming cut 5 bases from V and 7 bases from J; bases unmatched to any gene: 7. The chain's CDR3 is CAWQRGAGNTQYF. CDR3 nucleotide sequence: TGTGCCTGGCAGCGGGGGGCAGGCAATACGCAGTATTTT. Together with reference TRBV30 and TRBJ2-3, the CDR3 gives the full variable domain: SQTIHQWPATLVQPVGSPLSLECTVEGTSNPNLYWYRQAAGRGLQLLFYSVGIGQISSEVPQNLSASRPQDRQFILSSKKLLLSDSGFYLCAWQRGAGNTQYFGPGTRLTVL.

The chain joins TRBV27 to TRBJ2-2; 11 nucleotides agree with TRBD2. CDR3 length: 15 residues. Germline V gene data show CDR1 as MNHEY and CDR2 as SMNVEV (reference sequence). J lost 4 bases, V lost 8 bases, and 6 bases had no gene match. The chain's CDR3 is CASLPLAGGTGELFF. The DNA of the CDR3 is TGTGCCAGCCTCCCTCTAGCGGGAGGCACCGGGGAGCTGTTTTTT.

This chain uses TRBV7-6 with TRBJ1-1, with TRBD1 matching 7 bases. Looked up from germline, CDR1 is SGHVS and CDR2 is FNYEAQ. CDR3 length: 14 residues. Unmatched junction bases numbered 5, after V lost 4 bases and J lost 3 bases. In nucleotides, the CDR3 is TGTGCCAGCAGCTCCCAAACAGGGGACACTGAAGCTTTCTTT. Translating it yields CASSSQTGDTEAFF.

CDR3 region: CASSWTSGSSYNEQFF. The CDR3, as DNA: TGTGCCAGCAGTTGGACTAGCGGGAGTTCCTACAATGAGCAGTTCTTC. The chain has TRBV6-6 and TRBJ2-1; 13 bases are a match to TRBD2. V was pared by 4 bases and J by 1 base, with 1 base of the junction left unmatched. CDR3 length: 16 residues. CDR1 is MNHNY, CDR2 SVGAGI, per germline (reference sequence).

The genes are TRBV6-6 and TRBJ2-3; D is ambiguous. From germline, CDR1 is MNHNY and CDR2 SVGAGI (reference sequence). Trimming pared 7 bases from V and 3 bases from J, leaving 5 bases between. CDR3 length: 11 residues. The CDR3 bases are TGTGCCAGCAAGAGGACAGATACGCAGTATTTT. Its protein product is CASKRTDTQYF.

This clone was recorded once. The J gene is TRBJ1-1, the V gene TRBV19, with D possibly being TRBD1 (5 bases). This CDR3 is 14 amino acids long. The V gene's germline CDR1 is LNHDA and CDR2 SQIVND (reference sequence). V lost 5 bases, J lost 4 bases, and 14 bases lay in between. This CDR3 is CASSPGWGGTEAFF. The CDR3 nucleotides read TGTGCCAGTAGTCCCGGGTGGGGCGGCACTGAAGCTTTCTTT. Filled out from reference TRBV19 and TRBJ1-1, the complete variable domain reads DGGITQSPKYLFRKEGQNVTLSCEQNLNHDAMYWYRQDPGQGLRLIYYSQIVNDFQKGDIAEGYSVSREKKESFPLTVTSAQKNPTAFYLCASSPGWGGTEAFFGQGTRLTVV.

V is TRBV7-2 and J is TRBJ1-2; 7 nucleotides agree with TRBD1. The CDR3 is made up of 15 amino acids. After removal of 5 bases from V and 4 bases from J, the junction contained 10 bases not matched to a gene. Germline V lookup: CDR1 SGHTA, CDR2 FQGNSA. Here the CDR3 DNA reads TGTGCCAGCAGCGAGACAGGGCGGTTTAGCTATGGCTACACCTTC. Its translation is CASSETGRFSYGYTF.

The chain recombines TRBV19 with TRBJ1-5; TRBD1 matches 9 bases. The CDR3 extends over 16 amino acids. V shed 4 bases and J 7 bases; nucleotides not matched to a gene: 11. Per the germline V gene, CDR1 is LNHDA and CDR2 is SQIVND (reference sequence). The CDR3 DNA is TGTGCCAGTAGTACCTGGGGACAGGGAGCAGGGCAGCCCCAGCATTTT. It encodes CASSTWGQGAGQPQHF. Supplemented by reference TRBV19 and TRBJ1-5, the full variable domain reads DGGITQSPKYLFRKEGQNVTLSCEQNLNHDAMYWYRQDPGQGLRLIYYSQIVNDFQKGDIAEGYSVSREKKESFPLTVTSAQKNPTAFYLCASSTWGQGAGQPQHFGDGTRLSIL.

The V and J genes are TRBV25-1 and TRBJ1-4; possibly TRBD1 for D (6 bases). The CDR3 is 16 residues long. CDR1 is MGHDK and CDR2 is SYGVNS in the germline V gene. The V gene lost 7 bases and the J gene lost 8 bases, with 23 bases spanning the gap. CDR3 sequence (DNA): TGTGCCAGCACTCCGACAGCCCGGACAGCTGGAGAAAAACTGTTTTTT. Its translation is CASTPTARTAGEKLFF.

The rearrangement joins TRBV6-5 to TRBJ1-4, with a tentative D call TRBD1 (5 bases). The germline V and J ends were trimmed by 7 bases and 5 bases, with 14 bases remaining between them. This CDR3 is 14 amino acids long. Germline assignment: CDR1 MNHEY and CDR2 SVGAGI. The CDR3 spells CASTSTDLNEKLFF. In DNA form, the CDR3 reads TGTGCCAGCACCTCGACAGACCTAAATGAAAAACTGTTTTTT.

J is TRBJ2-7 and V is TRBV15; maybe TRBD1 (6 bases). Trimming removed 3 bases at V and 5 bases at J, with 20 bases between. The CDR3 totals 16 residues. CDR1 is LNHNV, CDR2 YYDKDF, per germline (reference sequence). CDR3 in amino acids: CATSRDRDIVSHEQYV. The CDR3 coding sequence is TGTGCCACCAGCAGGGACCGGGACATCGTTAGCCACGAGCAGTACGTC.

In nucleotides, the CDR3 is TGTGCCAGCAGCTTGGAAGGGACACCTTACGAGCAGTACGTC. Translation gives CASSLEGTPYEQYV. The chain combines TRBV5-5 with TRBJ2-7, with D maybe TRBD1 (6 bases). The length of the CDR3 is 14 residues. CDR1 SGHKS and CDR2 YYEKEE come from the germline V gene (reference sequence). The V and J ends lost 0 bases and 4 bases respectively, with 11 bases between them.

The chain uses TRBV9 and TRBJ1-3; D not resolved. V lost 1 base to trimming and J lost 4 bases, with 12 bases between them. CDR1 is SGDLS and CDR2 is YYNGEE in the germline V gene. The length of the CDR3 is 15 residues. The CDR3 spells CASSVFESQGNTIYF. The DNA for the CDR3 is TGTGCCAGCAGCGTATTCGAGAGCCAAGGAAACACCATATATTTT.

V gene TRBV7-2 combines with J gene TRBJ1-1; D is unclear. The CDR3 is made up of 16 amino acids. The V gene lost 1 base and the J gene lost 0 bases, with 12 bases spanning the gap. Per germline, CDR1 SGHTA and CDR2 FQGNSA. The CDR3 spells CASSLVAGSMNTEAFF. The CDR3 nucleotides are TGTGCCAGCAGCTTAGTGGCGGGGAGTATGAACACTGAAGCTTTCTTT.

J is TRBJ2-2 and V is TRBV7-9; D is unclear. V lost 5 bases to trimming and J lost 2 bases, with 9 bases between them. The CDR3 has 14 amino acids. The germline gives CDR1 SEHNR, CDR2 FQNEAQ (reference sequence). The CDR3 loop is CASSEVLNTGELFF. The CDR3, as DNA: TGTGCCAGCAGCGAAGTACTCAACACCGGGGAGCTGTTTTTT.

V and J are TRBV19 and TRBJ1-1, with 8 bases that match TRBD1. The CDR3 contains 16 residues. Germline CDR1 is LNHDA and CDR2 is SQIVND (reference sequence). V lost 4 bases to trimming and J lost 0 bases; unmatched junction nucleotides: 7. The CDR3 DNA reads TGTGCCAGTAGTAAATATCGGACAGGGTTGAACACTGAAGCTTTCTTT. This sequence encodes CASSKYRTGLNTEAFF.

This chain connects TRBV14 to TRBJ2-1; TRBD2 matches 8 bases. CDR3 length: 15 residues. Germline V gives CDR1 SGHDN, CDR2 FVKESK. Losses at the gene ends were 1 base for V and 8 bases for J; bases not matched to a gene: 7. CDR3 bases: TGTGCCAGCAGCCAAGCGGGAGGGCCTATCCATGAGCAGTTCTTC. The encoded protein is CASSQAGGPIHEQFF.

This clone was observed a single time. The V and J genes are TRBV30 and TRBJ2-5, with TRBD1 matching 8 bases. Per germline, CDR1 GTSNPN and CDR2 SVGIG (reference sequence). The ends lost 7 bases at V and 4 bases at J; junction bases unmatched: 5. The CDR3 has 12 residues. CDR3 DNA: TGTGCCTTCGGACAGGGTGCAGAGACCCAGTACTTC. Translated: CAFGQGAETQYF.

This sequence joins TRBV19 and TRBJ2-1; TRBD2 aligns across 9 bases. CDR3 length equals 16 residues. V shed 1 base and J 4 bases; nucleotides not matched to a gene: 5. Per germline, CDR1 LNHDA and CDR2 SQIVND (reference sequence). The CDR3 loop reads CASSIGTSARYNEQFF. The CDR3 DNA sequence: TGTGCCAGTAGTATAGGGACTAGCGCGAGGTACAATGAGCAGTTCTTC.

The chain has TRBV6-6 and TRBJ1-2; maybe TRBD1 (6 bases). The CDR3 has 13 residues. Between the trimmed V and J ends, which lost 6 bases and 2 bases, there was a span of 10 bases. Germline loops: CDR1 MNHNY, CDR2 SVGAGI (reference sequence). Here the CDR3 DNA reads TGTGCCAGCAGACAGGACAGCAACTATGGCTACACCTTC. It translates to CASRQDSNYGYTF.

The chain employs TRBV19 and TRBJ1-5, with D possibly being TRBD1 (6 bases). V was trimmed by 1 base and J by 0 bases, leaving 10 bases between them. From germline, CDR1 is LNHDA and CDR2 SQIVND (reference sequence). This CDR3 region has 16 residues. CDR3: CASSIGTAYSNQPQHF. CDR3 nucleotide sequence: TGTGCCAGTAGTATAGGGACAGCATATAGCAATCAGCCCCAGCATTTT. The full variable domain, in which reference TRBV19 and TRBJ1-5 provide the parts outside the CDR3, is DGGITQSPKYLFRKEGQNVTLSCEQNLNHDAMYWYRQDPGQGLRLIYYSQIVNDFQKGDIAEGYSVSREKKESFPLTVTSAQKNPTAFYLCASSIGTAYSNQPQHFGDGTRLSIL.

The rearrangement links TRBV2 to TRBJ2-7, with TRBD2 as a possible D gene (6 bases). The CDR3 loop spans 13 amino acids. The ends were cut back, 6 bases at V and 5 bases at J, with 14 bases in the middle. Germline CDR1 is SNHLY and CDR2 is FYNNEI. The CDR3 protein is CASRMGLLNEQYF. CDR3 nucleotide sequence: TGTGCCAGCAGGATGGGACTCTTAAACGAGCAGTACTTC.

CDR3 nucleotide sequence: TGTGCCAGCAGTTACGTGACAGAGAATCAGCCCCAGCATTTT. This gives the protein CASSYVTENQPQHF. The chain carries TRBV6-2 or TRBV6-3 and TRBJ1-5; weak D call: TRBD1 (5 bases). The CDR3 runs 14 residues. Trimming shortened V by 2 bases and J by 4 bases, and 9 bases separated the two germline ends. CDR1 MNHEY and CDR2 SVGEGT come from the germline V gene.

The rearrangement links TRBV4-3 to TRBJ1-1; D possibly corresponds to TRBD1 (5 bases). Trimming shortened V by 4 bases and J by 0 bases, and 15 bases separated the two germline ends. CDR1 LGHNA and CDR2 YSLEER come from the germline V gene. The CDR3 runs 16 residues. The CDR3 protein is CASSPQPGGMNTEAFF. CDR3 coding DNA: TGCGCCAGCAGCCCACAGCCGGGGGGAATGAACACTGAAGCTTTCTTT.

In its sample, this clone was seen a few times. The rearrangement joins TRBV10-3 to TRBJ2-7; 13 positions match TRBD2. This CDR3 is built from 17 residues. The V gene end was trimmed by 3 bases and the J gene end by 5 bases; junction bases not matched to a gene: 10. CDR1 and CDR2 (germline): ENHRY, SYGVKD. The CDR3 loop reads CAISDRTSGGPWDEQYF. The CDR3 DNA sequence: TGTGCCATCAGTGATAGGACTAGCGGGGGTCCGTGGGACGAGCAGTACTTC.

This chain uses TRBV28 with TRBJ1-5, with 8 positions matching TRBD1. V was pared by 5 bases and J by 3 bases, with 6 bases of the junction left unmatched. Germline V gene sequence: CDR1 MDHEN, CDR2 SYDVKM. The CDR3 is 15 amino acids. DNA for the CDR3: TGTGCCAGCAGTCCCCTCAGGGGGCCCAATCAGCCCCAGCATTTT. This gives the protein CASSPLRGPNQPQHF.

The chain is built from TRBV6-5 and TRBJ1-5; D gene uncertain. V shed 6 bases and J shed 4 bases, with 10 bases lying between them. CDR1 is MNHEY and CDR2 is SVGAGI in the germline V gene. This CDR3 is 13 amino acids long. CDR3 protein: CASSLGANQPQHF. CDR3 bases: TGTGCCAGCAGCCTGGGAGCTAATCAGCCCCAGCATTTT.

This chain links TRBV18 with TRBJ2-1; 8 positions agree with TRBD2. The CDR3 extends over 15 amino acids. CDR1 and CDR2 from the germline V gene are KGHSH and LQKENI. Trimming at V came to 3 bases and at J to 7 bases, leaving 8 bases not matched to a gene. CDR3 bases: TGTGCCAGCTCACCCCTCGCGGGAGGTAGGAATGAGCAGTTCTTC. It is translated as CASSPLAGGRNEQFF.